This TCR beta chain was captured in a study of blood T cell repertoires in COVID-19. Study at large: PBMCs, B-cell-depleted T cells, or T cells were the source of the cDNA or gDNA that made up the material.

Recruited during active infection, patients (from Seattle) were subsequently followed longitudinally. Per the original data handling: Amplification from reference gene primers served as the basis for estimated nucleated cell counts. Some clones are missing from TCRdb's copy, which holds only in-frame ones; the method was immunoSEQ multiplex PCR. V and J calls and clone size follow that table, whereas D and trimming were derived from the DNA. In the table there are 540,000 or so clones, about 89% of which are singletons. Losses at the gene ends were 5 bases for V and 1 base for J; bases not matched to a gene: 4. This CDR3 comprises 13 residues. In germline, CDR1 is GTSNPN, CDR2 SVGIG (reference sequence).

Source material: peripheral blood. The clonotype originates from a woman in her fifties or sixties with COVID-19, enrolled during active disease. J is TRBJ1-1 and V is TRBV30; 7 positions agree with TRBD1. CDR3 amino acids: CAWGGTANTEAFF. DNA of the CDR3: TGTGCCTGGGGGGGGACAGCGAACACTGAAGCTTTCTTT.